Each of the 20 T cell receptor beta chains below was sequenced from the same sample in a study of metastatic and nonmetastatic thyroid tumors. Thyroid surgery was preceded by no treatment in any patient. Via MiXCR, TCRdb re-called the PCR reads. This repertoire shows 15,000 to 18,000 clones, around 20% found once; its top ten account for roughly 12%. Sample: tumor tissue. All receptors come from a female donor with papillary thyroid cancer or a benign thyroid nodule (not recorded which). Some clones in this sample may be carry-over from other donors' samples.

This clone was counted ten times or more. The J gene is TRBJ1-4, the V gene TRBV12-3 or TRBV12-4, with a weak D call TRBD1 (5 bases). CDR3 size: 15 residues. Trimming left V 8 bases short and J 3 bases short, with 16 bases between. CDR3 sequence reads: CASGSYGGANEKLFF. The CDR3 DNA sequence: TGTGCCAGCGGGAGCTACGGGGGAGCTAATGAAAAACTGTTTTTT.

This clone was detected only once. The chain couples TRBV30 to TRBJ1-2; no clear D. The CDR3 runs 15 residues. The germline CDR1 and CDR2 sequences are GTSNPN and SVGIG (reference sequence). V was shortened by 0 bases and J by 4 bases, with 15 bases between the two germline ends. In DNA form, the CDR3 reads TGTGCCTGGAGTGTAAATTCAGGTAGGAGCTATGGCTACACCTTC. This encodes CAWSVNSGRSYGYTF.

Ten or more counts support this clone. This chain joins TRBV24-1 and TRBJ2-2, with D perhaps matching TRBD1 or TRBD2 (6 bases each). CDR3 length: 17 amino acids. With 0 bases removed from V and 5 bases from J, the gap between germline ends came to 15 bases. Germline V gives CDR1 KGHDR, CDR2 SFDVKD. CDR3 sequence (DNA): TGTGCCACCAGTGATTTGCTCGCAGAAGGGGGGACCGGGGAGCTGTTTTTT. It specifies CATSDLLAEGGTGELFF.

In this sample, this clone is medium-sized (0.01 to 0.1%). The rearrangement uses TRBV18 and TRBJ1-1, with D maybe TRBD1 (6 bases). This CDR3 has 13 amino acids. CDR1 is KGHSH and CDR2 is LQKENI in the germline V gene. V was shortened by 6 bases and J by 1 base, with 9 bases between the two germline ends. CDR3 DNA: TGTGCCAGCTCGGGGACACAGAACACTGAAGCTTTCTTT. Amino acids: CASSGTQNTEAFF.

The rearrangement joins TRBV27 to TRBJ2-2; D is unclear. This CDR3 has 13 residues. Germline lookup yields CDR1 MNHEY and CDR2 SMNVEV (reference sequence). V was pared by 4 bases and J by 7 bases, with 10 bases between. CDR3 residues: CASSYNTVGELFF. Here the CDR3 DNA reads TGTGCCAGCAGTTATAACACCGTCGGGGAGCTGTTTTTT.

The table lists this clone with a few counts. This same CDR3 is encoded by further DNA sequences in the sample. CDR3 bases: TGCGCCAGCAGCTTGGGGACCCCTAGCACAGATACGCAGTATTTT. Translating gives CASSLGTPSTDTQYF. J is TRBJ2-3 and V is TRBV5-1; D unclear. V gave up 0 bases and J gave up 0 bases, with 8 bases separating them. CDR1 is SGHRS, CDR2 YFSETQ, per germline. The length of the CDR3 is 15 residues.

This clone has at least ten counts. The V call is TRBV19, the J call TRBJ2-2; D gene ambiguous. The V gene's germline CDR1 is LNHDA and CDR2 SQIVND (reference sequence). V was shortened by 10 bases and J by 0 bases, with 18 bases between the two germline ends. The CDR3 consists of 16 residues. CDR3 in amino acids: CATYPYFGTNTGELFF. The CDR3 DNA reads as TGTGCCACATACCCGTACTTCGGAACGAACACCGGGGAGCTGTTTTTT.

This clone occurred many times. The chain joins TRBV3-1 to TRBJ2-3; D perhaps matches TRBD2 (5 bases). The germline V gene encodes CDR1 LGHDT and CDR2 YNNKEL (reference sequence). The length of the CDR3 is 15 residues. V lost 4 bases to trimming and J lost 2 bases, with 13 bases between them. This CDR3 reads CASSPGWRLTDTQYF. DNA for the CDR3: TGTGCCAGCAGCCCCGGGTGGAGGCTCACAGATACGCAGTATTTT.

The rearrangement uses TRBV20-1 and TRBJ2-2, with D possibly matching TRBD2 (6 bases). The CDR3 totals 15 residues. Per germline, CDR1 DFQATT and CDR2 SNEGSKA (reference sequence). Trimming cost V 3 bases and J 3 bases, with 14 bases left between them. Here the CDR3 DNA reads TGCAGTGCTAGGCTGGCGGGGCGGGACACCGGGGAGCTGTTTTTT. This sequence encodes CSARLAGRDTGELFF.

This clone was counted ten times or more. The J gene is TRBJ2-1, the V gene TRBV20-1, with TRBD2 identical over 14 bases. V shed 6 bases and J 6 bases; nucleotides not matched to a gene: 7. This CDR3 is 15 amino acids long. The germline V gene has CDR1 DFQATT and CDR2 SNEGSKA (reference sequence). The CDR3: CSAMGLAGVVNEQFF. CDR3 coding DNA: TGCAGTGCCATGGGACTAGCGGGAGTGGTCAATGAGCAGTTCTTC.

This clone was detected only a few times. This chain connects TRBV6-1 to TRBJ1-5; D uncertain. The CDR3 runs to 12 residues. Germline-derived CDR1 and CDR2 are MNHNS and SASEGT. V dropped 6 bases and J dropped 16 bases, with 19 bases sitting between them. The CDR3 DNA follows: TGTGCCAGCAGCAAGGGTGCTCAGACCGAACATTTT. The encoded protein is CASSKGAQTEHF.

The chain carries TRBV5-5 and TRBJ2-3, with D tentatively TRBD1 or TRBD2 (5 bases each). The CDR3 covers 19 residues. Trimming removed 5 bases at V and 0 bases at J, with 25 bases between. The V gene's germline CDR1 is SGHKS and CDR2 YYEKEE (reference sequence). The CDR3 here is CASRGPGPTTDPSTDTQYF. CDR3 in DNA: TGTGCCAGCAGGGGGCCGGGGCCAACAACAGACCCTAGCACAGATACGCAGTATTTT. Full variable domain (missing parts from reference TRBV5-5 and TRBJ2-3): DAGVTQSPTHLIKTRGQQVTLRCSPISGHKSVSWYQQVLGQGPQFIFQYYEKEERGRGNFPDRFSARQFPNYSSELNVNALLLGDSALYLCASRGPGPTTDPSTDTQYFGPGTRLTVL.

This clone was observed at least ten times. V gene TRBV20-1 combines with J gene TRBJ2-1; 8 positions match TRBD1. Germline V gives CDR1 DFQATT, CDR2 SNEGSKA (reference sequence). This CDR3 region has 15 residues. The trim removed 6 bases at V and 6 bases at J, leaving 13 bases unmatched. CDR3 nucleotide sequence: TGCAGTGCCCCACGTTGGACAGGGAGCCCCAATGAGCAGTTCTTC. The encoded protein is CSAPRWTGSPNEQFF.

This clone is deemed medium-sized. The chain links TRBV3-1 to TRBJ2-7, with TRBD2 identical over 7 bases. This CDR3 spans 17 amino acids. With 0 bases clipped from V and 0 bases from J, the junction kept 8 bases outside the gene matches. The germline V gene encodes CDR1 LGHDT and CDR2 YNNKEL (reference sequence). CDR3 sequence reads: CASSQERGREPSYEQYF. The CDR3 DNA follows: TGTGCCAGCAGCCAAGAACGCGGGCGGGAGCCCTCCTACGAGCAGTACTTC.

There are a few counts of this clone. This chain connects TRBV28 to TRBJ2-7, with 11 nucleotides matching TRBD1. Germline lookup yields CDR1 MDHEN and CDR2 SYDVKM. Trimming at V came to 6 bases and at J to 0 bases, leaving 10 bases not matched to a gene. The CDR3 has 17 amino acids. Written as DNA, the CDR3 is TGTGCCAGCAGAGGCAACCCCGGGACAGGGGGCTCCTACGAGCAGTACTTC. This encodes CASRGNPGTGGSYEQYF.

This chain links TRBV28 with TRBJ2-6; D perhaps matches TRBD2 (6 bases). The ends were cut back, 5 bases at V and 4 bases at J, with 15 bases in the middle. Germline V CDR1 and CDR2: MDHEN, SYDVKM. The CDR3 sequence is 16 residues long. CDR3 loop: CASSPRGIWGANVLTF. The CDR3 bases are TGTGCCAGCAGTCCCCGCGGGATCTGGGGGGCCAACGTCCTGACTTTC. Complete variable domain (other parts from reference TRBV28 and TRBJ2-6): DVKVTQSSRYLVKRTGEKVFLECVQDMDHENMFWYRQDPGLGLRLIYFSYDVKMKEKGDIPEGYSVSREKKERFSLILESASTNQTSMYLCASSPRGIWGANVLTFGAGSRLTVL.

This clone has a count of ten or more. This sequence joins TRBV20-1 and TRBJ2-7; D gene uncertain. This CDR3 is built from 11 residues. Germline V gene data show CDR1 as DFQATT and CDR2 as SNEGSKA (reference sequence). Trimming cost V 0 bases and J 13 bases, with 13 bases left between them. CDR3 region: CSARDPASAYF. The CDR3 bases are TGCAGTGCTAGAGATCCGGCTTCAGCATACTTC.

By share, this clone ranks as medium-sized. The chain uses TRBV20-1 and TRBJ2-3, with D hard to call. Germline-derived CDR1 and CDR2 are DFQATT and SNEGSKA (reference sequence). V was shortened by 5 bases and J by 2 bases, with 8 bases between the two germline ends. The CDR3 spans 12 residues. CDR3 region: CSAPDNTDTQYF. Written as DNA, the CDR3 is TGCAGTGCTCCCGATAACACAGATACGCAGTATTTT.

This clone occurred many times. This chain links TRBV6-1 with TRBJ1-2; tentatively, D is TRBD1 (6 bases). Trimming stripped 7 bases from V and 4 bases from J, with 13 bases between. Germline V CDR1 and CDR2: MNHNS, SASEGT. This CDR3 region has 13 residues. The CDR3 reads CASTGALVYGYTF. The CDR3 nucleotides are TGTGCCAGCACAGGGGCCCTGGTCTATGGCTACACCTTC.

The J gene is TRBJ2-3, the V gene TRBV2, with 8 bases fitting TRBD2. Germline assignment: CDR1 SNHLY and CDR2 FYNNEI. V shed 5 bases, J shed 4 bases, and the junction held 17 bases outside the gene matches. The CDR3 consists of 18 residues. CDR3 in amino acids: CASSRSRVKAGDADTQYF. CDR3 sequence (DNA): TGTGCCAGCAGTCGATCACGTGTGAAAGCGGGGGATGCAGATACGCAGTATTTT.